This T cell receptor (beta chain) was captured in a study of T cell changes during pregnancy in multiple sclerosis (dated by TCRdb to the late 2010s). Study-level background: The study looked at changes in the T cell repertoire across pregnancy in women with multiple sclerosis.

According to the germline V gene, CDR1 reads SQVTM and CDR2 reads ANQGSEA. V loses 0 bases of germline sequence and J loses 3 bases, and the interval between the two ends is 7 bases. The CDR3 runs 13 amino acids, cysteine and phenylalanine included. The entry retains the CDR3 DNA only, 39 bases that are in frame from base 1. The library relied on the immunoSEQ multiplex PCR assay. Not all clones reach the TCRdb copy of this immuneACCESS table, which keeps in-frame sequences only. Checked studies attribute under half of the gap to unresolved V genes and leave the rest unexplained. The sample has about 57,000 clones on record, about 92% of them singletons. The ten largest make up roughly 1.8% of the sample. A remark on this clone: What this receptor recognizes is not known. Base qualities are not recorded, but no much larger clone differs from it by a single base.

Here the chain combines TRBV29-1 and TRBJ2-3; perhaps TRBD2 is the D gene, with 6 bases matching. Source: peripheral blood, taken after pregnancy. The TCR was taken from a female donor with multiple sclerosis, enrolled in a pregnancy study. The nucleotide sequence is given as TGCAGCGTTGAAGATGGGACTACAGATACGCAGTATTTT. It codes for CSVEDGTTDTQYF.